The source of this TCR beta chain is a study of T cells in Graves' hyperthyroidism and ophthalmopathy. The V gene end was trimmed by 5 bases and the J gene end by 6 bases; junction bases not matched to a gene: 14. The V gene's germline CDR1 is SEHNR and CDR2 FQNEAQ (reference sequence). The CDR3 runs 16 residues. Many counts were recorded for this clonotype. Regions amplified from RNA transcripts were the TCR beta CDR3 regions. With the HTBI primer set, the TCR CDR3 went through a first round of RT-PCR. From the multiplex PCR reads, TCRdb called clonotypes with MiXCR, one entry per CDR3 protein. The table lists over 700,000 distinct CDR3 sequences, 35% of them singletons, with more than 25% in the top ten.

The sample taken for sequencing was blood. The J gene is TRBJ1-2, the V gene TRBV7-9; 8 bases line up with TRBD1. The receptor was isolated from a middle-aged woman with Graves' hyperthyroidism. CDR3 coding DNA: TGTGCCAGCAGCCCGGACAGGGCACTGCGGGTCGATGGCTACACCTTC. Protein product: CASSPDRALRVDGYTF. The full variable domain, its missing parts supplied by reference TRBV7-9 and TRBJ1-2, is DTGVSQNPRHKITKRGQNVTFRCDPISEHNRLYWYRQTLGQGPEFLTYFQNEAQLEKSRLLSDRFSAERPKGSFSTLEIQRTEQGDSAMYLCASSPDRALRVDGYTFGSGTRLTVV.